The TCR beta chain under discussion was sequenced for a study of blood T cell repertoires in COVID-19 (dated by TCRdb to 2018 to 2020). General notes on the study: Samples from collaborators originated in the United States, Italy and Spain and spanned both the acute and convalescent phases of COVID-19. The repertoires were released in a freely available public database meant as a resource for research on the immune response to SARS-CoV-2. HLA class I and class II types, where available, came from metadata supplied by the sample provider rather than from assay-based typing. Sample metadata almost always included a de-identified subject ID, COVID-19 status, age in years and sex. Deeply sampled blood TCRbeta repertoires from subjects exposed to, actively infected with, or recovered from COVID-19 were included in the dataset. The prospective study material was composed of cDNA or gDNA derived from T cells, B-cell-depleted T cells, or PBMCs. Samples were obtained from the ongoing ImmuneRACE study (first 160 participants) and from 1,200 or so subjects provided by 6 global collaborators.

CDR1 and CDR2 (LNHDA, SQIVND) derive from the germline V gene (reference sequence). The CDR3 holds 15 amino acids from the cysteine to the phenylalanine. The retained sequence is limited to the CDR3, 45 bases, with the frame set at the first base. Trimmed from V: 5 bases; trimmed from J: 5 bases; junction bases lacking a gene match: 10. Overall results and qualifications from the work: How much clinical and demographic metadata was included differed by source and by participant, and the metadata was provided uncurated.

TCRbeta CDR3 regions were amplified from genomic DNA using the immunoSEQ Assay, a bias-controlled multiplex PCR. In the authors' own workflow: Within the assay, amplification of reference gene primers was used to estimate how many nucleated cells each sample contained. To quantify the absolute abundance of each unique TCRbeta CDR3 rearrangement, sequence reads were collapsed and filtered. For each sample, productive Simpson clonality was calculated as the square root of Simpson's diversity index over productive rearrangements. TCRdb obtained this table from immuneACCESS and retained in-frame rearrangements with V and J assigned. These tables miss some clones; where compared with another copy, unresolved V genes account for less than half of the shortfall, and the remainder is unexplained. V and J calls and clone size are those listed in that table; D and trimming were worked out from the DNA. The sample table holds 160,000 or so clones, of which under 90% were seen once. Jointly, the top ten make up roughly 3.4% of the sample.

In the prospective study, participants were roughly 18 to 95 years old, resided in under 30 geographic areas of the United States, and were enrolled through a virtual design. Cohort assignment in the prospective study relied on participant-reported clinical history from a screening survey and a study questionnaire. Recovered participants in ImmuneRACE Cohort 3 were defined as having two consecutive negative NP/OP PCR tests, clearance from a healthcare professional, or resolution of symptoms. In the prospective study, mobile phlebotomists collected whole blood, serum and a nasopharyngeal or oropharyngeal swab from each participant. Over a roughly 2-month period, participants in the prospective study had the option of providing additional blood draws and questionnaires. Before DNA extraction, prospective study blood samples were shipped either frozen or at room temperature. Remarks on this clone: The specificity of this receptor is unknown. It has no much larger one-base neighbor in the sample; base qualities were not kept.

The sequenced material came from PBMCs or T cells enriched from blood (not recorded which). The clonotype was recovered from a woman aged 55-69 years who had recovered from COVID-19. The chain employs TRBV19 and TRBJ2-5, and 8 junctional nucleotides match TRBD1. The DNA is TGTGCCAGTAGTGGTGGACAGGGCAAGGGGGAGACCCAGTACTTC. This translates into CASSGGQGKGETQYF.